These 14 T cell receptor beta chains were sequenced from one sample in a study of control samples from healthy donors and cancer patients. Profiling relied on immunoSEQ multiplex PCR, and the TCRdb table lists in-frame clones only, not all of them. The sample has approximately 94,000 clones, more than 85% seen once. The sequenced sample was blood. The receptors originated from a woman aged 45-65 years in good health.

The V gene is TRBV7-3, the J gene TRBJ1-1, with D unclear. V was trimmed by 5 bases and J by 3 bases, leaving 13 bases between them. There are 14 residues in the CDR3. Germline CDR1 and CDR2: SGHTA and FQGTGA. The CDR3 reads CASSPNRLHTEAFF. The CDR3, as DNA: TGTGCCAGCAGCCCTAACAGACTTCACACTGAAGCTTTCTTT.

The chain uses TRBV21-1 and TRBJ1-1. TRBV21-1 is reported as a pseudogene. This CDR3 is 15 amino acids long. CDR3 protein: CASSARGAPLREAFF. In DNA form, the CDR3 reads TGTGCCAGCAGCGCAAGGGGGGCACCCCTAAGGGAAGCTTTCTTT.

The chain employs TRBV11-2 and TRBJ2-3; D may be TRBD2 (6 bases). The ends were cut back, 7 bases at V and 10 bases at J, with 15 bases in the middle. The CDR3 runs 12 residues. Germline loops: CDR1 SGHAT, CDR2 FQNNGV. CDR3 nucleotides: TGTGCCAGCAACCGGGACTCCGGGTCGCAGTATTTT. Amino acids: CASNRDSGSQYF. The full variable domain, rest sourced from reference TRBV11-2 and TRBJ2-3, is EAGVAQSPRYKIIEKRQSVAFWCNPISGHATLYWYQQILGQGPKLLIQFQNNGVVDDSQLPKDRFSAERLKGVDSTLKIQPAKLEDSAVYLCASNRDSGSQYFGPGTRLTVL.

The CDR3 reads CASRPRTVNTEAFF. The CDR3 DNA reads as TGTGCCAGCAGACCTAGGACAGTGAACACTGAAGCTTTCTTT. The chain links TRBV7-9 to TRBJ1-1, with D maybe TRBD1 (6 bases). Trimming took off 6 bases at V and 0 bases at J, with 11 bases between the two ends. CDR3 length: 14 amino acids. CDR1 is SEHNR, CDR2 FQNEAQ, per germline (reference sequence). Together with reference TRBV7-9 and TRBJ1-1, the CDR3 gives the full variable domain: DTGVSQNPRHKITKRGQNVTFRCDPISEHNRLYWYRQTLGQGPEFLTYFQNEAQLEKSRLLSDRFSAERPKGSFSTLEIQRTEQGDSAMYLCASRPRTVNTEAFFGQGTRLTVV.

V gene TRBV7-3 combines with J gene TRBJ2-7; D ambiguous. This CDR3 is 14 amino acids long. Trimming left V 5 bases short and J 6 bases short, with 17 bases between. CDR1 and CDR2 (germline): SGHTA, FQGTGA. CDR3: CASSTRWSRSEQYV. The CDR3 bases are TGTGCCAGCAGCACCCGATGGTCGAGGAGCGAGCAGTACGTC.

J is TRBJ2-1 and V is TRBV7-6, with D hard to call. Germline assignment: CDR1 SGHVS and CDR2 FNYEAQ. This CDR3 region has 14 residues. V gave up 1 base and J gave up 6 bases, with 10 bases separating them. The CDR3 coding sequence is TGTGCCAGCAGCTTAGAAACCTGGACCAATGAGCAGTTCTTC. It is translated as CASSLETWTNEQFF.

The J gene is TRBJ1-2, the V gene TRBV6-5; no definite D call. V lost 6 bases and J lost 8, with 13 bases in between. CDR1 is MNHEY, CDR2 SVGAGI, per germline. The CDR3 is 12 amino acids. CDR3 sequence: CASRGDPGGYTF. For the CDR3, the DNA is TGTGCCAGCAGGGGAGACCCGGGAGGCTACACCTTC.

The chain is built from TRBV4-3 and TRBJ2-3; either TRBD1 or TRBD2 may supply D (5 bases each). There are 16 residues in the CDR3. CDR1 is LGHNA, CDR2 YSLEER, per germline. Trimming removed 4 bases from V and 3 bases from J, with 17 bases in between. This CDR3 reads CASSLSRDAWTDTQYF. CDR3 in DNA: TGCGCCAGCAGCCTCTCAAGGGACGCCTGGACAGATACGCAGTATTTT.

The chain has TRBV5-1 and TRBJ2-5; D gene uncertain. The V gene lost 5 bases and the J gene lost 3 bases, with 11 bases spanning the gap. Germline V gene sequence: CDR1 SGHRS, CDR2 YFSETQ. The CDR3 totals 13 residues. CDR3 bases: TGCGCCAGCAGAGTAGGCCTGGAAGAGACCCAGTACTTC. Amino acids: CASRVGLEETQYF.

The gene calls are TRBV5-1 and TRBJ1-4, with 11 bases matching TRBD1. The junction had 8 bases not matched to a gene; V was cut back by 0 bases and J by 10 bases. This CDR3 spans 16 amino acids. Per the germline V gene, CDR1 is SGHRS and CDR2 is YFSETQ. Here the CDR3 DNA reads TGCGCCAGCAGCTTGGAGTCTGGGACAGGGGGGTTAAAACTGTTTTTT. Its protein is CASSLESGTGGLKLFF.

The chain is built from TRBV29-1 and TRBJ1-5; D is uncertain. V shed 0 bases and J shed 0 bases, with 3 bases lying between them. In germline, CDR1 is SQVTM, CDR2 ANQGSEA. CDR3 length equals 13 residues. Here the CDR3 reads CSVEENSNQPQHF. CDR3 nucleotide sequence: TGCAGCGTTGAAGAAAATAGCAATCAGCCCCAGCATTTT.

The gene calls are TRBV5-6 and TRBJ2-5; D remains ambiguous. The germline V and J ends were trimmed by 2 bases and 4 bases, with 12 bases remaining between them. The CDR3 is 14 amino acids. From germline, CDR1 is SGHDT and CDR2 YYEEEE. The CDR3 region is CASSFGGQTETQYF. For the CDR3, the DNA is TGTGCCAGCAGCTTTGGCGGTCAGACAGAGACCCAGTACTTC.

This clone was counted a few times. V and J are TRBV5-6 and TRBJ2-2, with TRBD1 matching 10 bases. Trimming removed 3 bases from V and 4 bases from J; junction bases left unmatched: 3. The CDR3 length is 15 residues. Germline V CDR1 and CDR2: SGHDT, YYEEEE. The CDR3 spells CASSWGQGSTGELFF. For the CDR3, the DNA is TGTGCCAGCAGCTGGGGACAGGGGAGCACCGGGGAGCTGTTTTTT.

In this sample, this clone turned up once. The chain uses TRBV14 and TRBJ2-1; D not certain. The length of the CDR3 is 13 residues. Germline CDR1 reads SGHDN; CDR2 reads FVKESK. Trimming shortened V by 6 bases and J by 4 bases, and 10 bases separated the two germline ends. CDR3 sequence: CASSRTRYNEQFF. CDR3 in DNA: TGTGCCAGCAGTCGGACCCGATACAATGAGCAGTTCTTC.